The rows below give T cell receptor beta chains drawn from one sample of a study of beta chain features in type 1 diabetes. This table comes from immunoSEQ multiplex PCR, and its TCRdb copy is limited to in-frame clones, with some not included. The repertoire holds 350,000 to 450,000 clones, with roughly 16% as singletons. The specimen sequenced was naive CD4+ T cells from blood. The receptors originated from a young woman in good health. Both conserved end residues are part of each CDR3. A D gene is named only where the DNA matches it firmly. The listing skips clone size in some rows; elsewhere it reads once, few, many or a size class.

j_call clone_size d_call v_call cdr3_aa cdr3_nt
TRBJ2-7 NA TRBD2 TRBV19 CASSIGLAGAYEQYF TGTGCCAGTAGTATAGGACTAGCGGGAGCCTACGAGCAGTACTTC
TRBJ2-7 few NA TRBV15 CATSRETVYEQYF TGTGCCACCAGCAGAGAGACAGTCTACGAGCAGTACTTC
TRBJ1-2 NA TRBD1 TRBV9 CASSPRSTGGRVYGYTF TGTGCCAGCAGCCCCCGTTCGACAGGGGGGCGCGTCTATGGCTACACCTTC
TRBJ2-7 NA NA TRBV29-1 CSAKGTNPYEQYF TGCAGCGCCAAGGGGACAAACCCCTACGAGCAGTACTTC
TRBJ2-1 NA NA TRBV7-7 CASSQEAGSAEQFF TGTGCCAGCAGCCAAGAGGCTGGATCGGCTGAGCAGTTCTTC
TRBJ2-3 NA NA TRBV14 CASSQALGAGPGGDTQYF TGTGCCAGCAGCCAAGCCCTTGGAGCGGGTCCCGGCGGAGATACGCAGTATTTT
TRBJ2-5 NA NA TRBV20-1 CSAPRETQYF TGCAGTGCCCCACGGGAGACCCAGTACTTC
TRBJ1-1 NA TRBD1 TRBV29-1 CSARTGHTEAFF TGCAGCGCCCGGACAGGGCACACTGAAGCTTTCTTT
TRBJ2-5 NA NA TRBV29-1 CSVEGRLVQETQYF TGCAGCGTTGAAGGGCGACTAGTACAAGAGACCCAGTACTTC
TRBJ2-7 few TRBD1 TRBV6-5 CASSRDRGLGEQYF TGTGCCAGCAGCCGGGACAGAGGTTTGGGAGAGCAGTACTTC
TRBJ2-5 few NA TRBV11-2 CASSPSRDKRETQYF TGTGCCAGCAGCCCTAGTAGGGACAAGCGCGAGACCCAGTACTTC
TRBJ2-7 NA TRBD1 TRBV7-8 CASRLGQGAAEQYF TGTGCCAGCAGACTAGGACAGGGGGCCGCCGAGCAGTACTTC
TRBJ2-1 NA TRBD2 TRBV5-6 CASSLGSGRDEQFF TGTGCCAGCAGCTTAGGTAGCGGGAGGGATGAGCAGTTCTTC
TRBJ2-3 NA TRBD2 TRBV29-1 CSVDGGRSDTQYF TGCAGCGTTGACGGGGGGAGGTCAGATACGCAGTATTTT
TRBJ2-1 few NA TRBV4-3 CASSQNRGNNEQFF TGCGCCAGCAGCCAAAATCGCGGTAACAATGAGCAGTTCTTC
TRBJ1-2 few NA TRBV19 CASLPWGQYGYTF TGTGCCAGCCTCCCTTGGGGGCAATATGGCTACACCTTC
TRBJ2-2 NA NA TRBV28 CASSLTRELFF TGTGCCAGCAGTCTCACTCGGGAGCTGTTTTTT
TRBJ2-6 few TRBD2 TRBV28 CATQRGDSAGANVLTF TGTGCCACCCAGCGGGGGGATTCTGCTGGGGCCAACGTCCTGACTTTC
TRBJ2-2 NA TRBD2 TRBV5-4 CASSSGTSGRGNTGELFF TGTGCCAGCAGCTCCGGGACTAGCGGGAGGGGAAACACCGGGGAGCTGTTTTTT
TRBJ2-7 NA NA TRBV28 CASSFLFGQNYEQYF TGTGCCAGCAGTTTCCTATTCGGACAGAACTACGAGCAGTACTTC
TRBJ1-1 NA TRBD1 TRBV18 CASSLVPGQGSGTEAFF TGTGCCAGCTCACTCGTCCCGGGACAGGGTTCCGGCACTGAAGCTTTCTTT
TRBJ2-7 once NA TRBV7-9 CASSLGQKTYEQYF TGTGCCAGCAGCCTAGGACAGAAGACCTACGAGCAGTACTTC
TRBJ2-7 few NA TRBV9 CASSVSGTTYEQYF TGTGCCAGCAGCGTATCCGGGACAACCTACGAGCAGTACTTC
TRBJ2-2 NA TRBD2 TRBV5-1 CASSLLIGGTGELFF TGCGCCAGCAGCTTATTAATCGGGGGGACCGGGGAGCTGTTTTTT
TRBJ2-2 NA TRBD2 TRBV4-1 CASSPSRGGGGELFF TGCGCCAGCAGTCCTAGCCGCGGGGGTGGCGGGGAGCTGTTTTTT
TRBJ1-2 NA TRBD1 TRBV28 CASGTGPYYGYTF TGTGCCAGCGGGACAGGCCCTTACTATGGCTACACCTTC
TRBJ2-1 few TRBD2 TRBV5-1 CASSLTLTSGRAGQFF TGCGCCAGCAGCTTGACCTTGACTAGCGGGAGGGCCGGGCAGTTCTTC
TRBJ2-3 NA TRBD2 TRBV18 CASSPVWGGSRTDTQYF TGTGCCAGCTCACCAGTCTGGGGGGGATCTCGCACAGATACGCAGTATTTT
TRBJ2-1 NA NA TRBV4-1 CASSQVVAAPYNEQFF TGCGCCAGCAGCCAAGTAGTAGCGGCGCCTTACAATGAGCAGTTCTTC
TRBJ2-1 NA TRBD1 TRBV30 CAWSATWTGLFGHEQFF TGTGCCTGGAGTGCGACGTGGACAGGGTTATTTGGGCATGAGCAGTTCTTC
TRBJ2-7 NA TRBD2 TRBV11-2 CASSFGTSGRKGSYEQYF TGTGCCAGCAGCTTTGGGACTAGCGGGAGGAAGGGGTCCTACGAGCAGTACTTC
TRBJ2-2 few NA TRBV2 CASRGRPNTGELFF TGTGCCAGCAGGGGCAGACCGAACACCGGGGAGCTGTTTTTT
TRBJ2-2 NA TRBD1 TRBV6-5 CASRPTGAATGELFF TGTGCCAGCAGACCAACAGGGGCGGCCACCGGGGAGCTGTTTTTT
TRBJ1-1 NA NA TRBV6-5 CASRETADTEAFF TGTGCCAGCAGAGAAACAGCGGACACTGAAGCTTTCTTT
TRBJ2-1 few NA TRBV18 CASSPSWAGPSNEQFF TGTGCCAGCTCACCGAGCTGGGCAGGGCCATCCAATGAGCAGTTCTTC
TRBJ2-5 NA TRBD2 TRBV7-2 CASSPYGLAGAETQYF TGTGCCAGCAGCCCCTACGGACTAGCGGGAGCAGAGACCCAGTACTTC
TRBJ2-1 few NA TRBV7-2 CASSFRPLYNEQFF TGTGCCAGCAGCTTCCGTCCCTTGTACAATGAGCAGTTCTTC
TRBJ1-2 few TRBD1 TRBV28 CAIYRGNYGYTF TGTGCCATTTACAGGGGGAACTATGGCTACACCTTC